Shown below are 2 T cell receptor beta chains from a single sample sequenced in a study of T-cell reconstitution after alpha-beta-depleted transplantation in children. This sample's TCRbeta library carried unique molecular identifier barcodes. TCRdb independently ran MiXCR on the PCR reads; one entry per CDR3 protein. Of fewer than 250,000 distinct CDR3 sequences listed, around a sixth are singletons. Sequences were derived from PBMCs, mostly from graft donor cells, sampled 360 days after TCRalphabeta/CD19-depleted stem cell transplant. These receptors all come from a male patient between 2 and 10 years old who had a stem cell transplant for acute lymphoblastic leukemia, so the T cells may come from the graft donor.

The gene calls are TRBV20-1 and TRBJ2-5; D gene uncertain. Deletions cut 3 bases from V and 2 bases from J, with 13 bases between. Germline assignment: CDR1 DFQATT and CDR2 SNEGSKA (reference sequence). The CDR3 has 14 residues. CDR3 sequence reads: CSARWVGGQETQYF. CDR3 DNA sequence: TGCAGTGCTAGGTGGGTCGGTGGGCAAGAGACCCAGTACTTC.

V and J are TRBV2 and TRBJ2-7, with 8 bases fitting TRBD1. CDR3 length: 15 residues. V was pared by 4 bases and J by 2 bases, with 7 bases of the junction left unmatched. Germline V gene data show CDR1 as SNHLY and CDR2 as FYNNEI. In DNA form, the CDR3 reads TGTGCCAGCAGTGTGGTGACAGGGGTCGCCTACGAGCAGTACTTC. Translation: CASSVVTGVAYEQYF. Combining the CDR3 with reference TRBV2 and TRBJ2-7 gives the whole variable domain EPEVTQTPSHQVTQMGQEVILRCVPISNHLYFYWYRQILGQKVEFLVSFYNNEISEKSEIFDDQFSVERPDGSNFTLKIRSTKLEDSAMYFCASSVVTGVAYEQYFGPGTRLTVT.